This TCR beta chain was captured in a study of control samples from healthy donors and cancer patients. This CDR3 has 14 residues. Trimming removed 6 bases from V and 2 bases from J; junction bases left unmatched: 4. Germline values: CDR1 MDHEN, CDR2 SYDVKM. Notes on this clone: In the same sample, other DNA sequences code for this CDR3.

Sequenced by immunoSEQ multiplex PCR; TCRdb stores in-frame clones only, minus some. The sample holds fewer than 85,000 clones, 85% to 95% seen once. The sequence was obtained from a woman aged 55-69 years in good health. This rearrangement joins TRBV28 to TRBJ1-3; TRBD1 aligns across 7 bases. Sequenced sample: blood. The CDR3: CASSLDRAGNTIYF. In nucleotides, the CDR3 is TGTGCCAGCAGCCTTGACAGGGCTGGAAACACCATATATTTT. Complete variable domain (other parts from reference TRBV28 and TRBJ1-3): DVKVTQSSRYLVKRTGEKVFLECVQDMDHENMFWYRQDPGLGLRLIYFSYDVKMKEKGDIPEGYSVSREKKERFSLILESASTNQTSMYLCASSLDRAGNTIYFGEGSWLTVV.